These 25 T cell receptor beta chains were sequenced from one sample in a study of T cells in narcolepsy. Clones were read by immunoSEQ multiplex PCR, and TCRdb kept only the in-frame ones, dropping some. The table has just over 20,000 clones, roughly four fifths seen once. Input material: memory (CD45RA-) CD4+ T cells from blood. These receptors came from a human donor in good health.

This clone has only one observation. The chain links TRBV4-1 to TRBJ1-2; tentative D call: TRBD1 (6 bases). This CDR3 spans 15 amino acids. Trimming took off 0 bases at V and 4 bases at J, with 12 bases between the two ends. Germline-derived CDR1 and CDR2 are MGHRA and YSYEKL. The CDR3, as DNA: TGCGCCAGCAGCCAAGAGGGAGACAGGAGCTATGGCTACACCTTC. Translated, it gives CASSQEGDRSYGYTF.

V gene TRBV6-1 combines with J gene TRBJ1-5; no reliable D call. Germline loops: CDR1 MNHNS, CDR2 SASEGT. This CDR3 region has 12 residues. V lost 3 bases to trimming and J lost 1 base, with 1 base between them. The CDR3 is CASSESNQPQHF. CDR3 sequence (DNA): TGTGCCAGCAGTGAGAGCAATCAGCCCCAGCATTTT.

The rearrangement joins TRBV5-6 to TRBJ1-1, with TRBD1 as a possible D gene (5 bases). Germline CDR1 is SGHDT and CDR2 is YYEEEE. V was shortened by 3 bases and J by 3 bases, with 9 bases between the two germline ends. This CDR3 spans 13 amino acids. The CDR3 nucleotides are TGTGCCAGCAGCTGGGGGAGCGACACTGAAGCTTTCTTT. Amino acids: CASSWGSDTEAFF.

There are a few counts of this clone. Here the CDR3 DNA reads TGTGCCAGCAGCCGCACAGATACGCAGTATTTT. This gives the protein CASSRTDTQYF. The rearrangement uses TRBV6-1 and TRBJ2-3; D not resolved. Trimming took 6 bases from V and 1 from J, leaving 2 bases between them. The CDR3 is 11 residues long. Per the germline V gene, CDR1 is MNHNS and CDR2 is SASEGT.

The rearrangement uses TRBV18 and TRBJ1-5; no definite D call. CDR1 and CDR2 from the germline V gene are KGHSH and LQKENI. The CDR3 contains 14 residues. V lost 3 bases, J lost 2 bases, and 8 bases lay in between. Here the CDR3 reads CASSPGSRNQPQHF. CDR3 bases: TGTGCCAGCTCACCGGGCAGTCGCAATCAGCCCCAGCATTTT.

The rearrangement links TRBV11-2 to TRBJ2-3; D unresolved. Trimming cost V 1 base and J 2 bases, with 10 bases left between them. The CDR3 is 15 amino acids. Germline lookup yields CDR1 SGHAT and CDR2 FQNNGV. The CDR3 nucleotides are TGTGCCAGCAGCTTAGCCCCTAGTTCCACAGATACGCAGTATTTT. Amino acids: CASSLAPSSTDTQYF. Combining the CDR3 with reference TRBV11-2 and TRBJ2-3 gives the whole variable domain EAGVAQSPRYKIIEKRQSVAFWCNPISGHATLYWYQQILGQGPKLLIQFQNNGVVDDSQLPKDRFSAERLKGVDSTLKIQPAKLEDSAVYLCASSLAPSSTDTQYFGPGTRLTVL.

The V gene is TRBV2, the J gene TRBJ1-6; no reliable D call. CDR1 SNHLY and CDR2 FYNNEI come from the germline V gene. The V end was cut by 6 bases, the J end by 7 bases, with 10 bases between. This CDR3 is built from 13 residues. CDR3 protein: CASRKELNSPLHF. The CDR3 DNA is TGTGCCAGCAGGAAAGAATTGAATTCACCCCTCCACTTT. Full variable domain (remainder filled in from reference TRBV2 and TRBJ1-6): EPEVTQTPSHQVTQMGQEVILRCVPISNHLYFYWYRQILGQKVEFLVSFYNNEISEKSEIFDDQFSVERPDGSNFTLKIRSTKLEDSAMYFCASRKELNSPLHFGNGTRLTVT.

The chain combines TRBV10-3 with TRBJ1-3; D may be TRBD1 (6 bases). The CDR3 is 14 amino acids. V lost 8 bases to trimming and J lost 0 bases, with 11 bases between them. Germline loops: CDR1 ENHRY, CDR2 SYGVKD. The CDR3 bases are TGTGCCATCGGAGGGGGTAACTCTGGAAACACCATATATTTT. Its protein product is CAIGGGNSGNTIYF.

CDR3 region: CSTGLAGETEQFF. CDR3 nucleotides: TGCAGCACCGGTCTAGCGGGAGAGACTGAGCAGTTCTTC. The V call is TRBV29-1, the J call TRBJ2-1, with 10 bases matching TRBD2. V was clipped by 8 bases and J by 9 bases; unmatched bases: 10. This CDR3 comprises 13 residues. Germline values: CDR1 SQVTM, CDR2 ANQGSEA.

The chain employs TRBV19 and TRBJ2-6; perhaps TRBD2 as D (6 bases). Trimming took off 6 bases at V and 2 bases at J, with 11 bases between the two ends. Germline CDR1 reads LNHDA; CDR2 reads SQIVND (reference sequence). CDR3 length equals 15 residues. This CDR3 reads CASSPEGTGANVLTF. Here the CDR3 DNA reads TGTGCCAGTAGCCCGGAGGGGACTGGGGCCAACGTCCTGACTTTC.

This clone was seen a few times. The genes are TRBV7-9 and TRBJ1-2, with 7 nucleotides matching TRBD1. The germline V gene has CDR1 SEHNR and CDR2 FQNEAQ (reference sequence). Trimming at V came to 5 bases and at J to 13 bases, leaving 10 bases not matched to a gene. The CDR3 sequence is 12 residues long. Written as DNA, the CDR3 is TGTGCCAGCAGCCCAGGGCGACAGGGTTGCACCTTC. Its protein product is CASSPGRQGCTF.

This chain connects TRBV30 to TRBJ1-6; maybe TRBD1 (5 bases). The CDR3 is made up of 15 amino acids. The V gene's germline CDR1 is GTSNPN and CDR2 SVGIG (reference sequence). Trimming stripped 2 bases from V and 7 bases from J, with 15 bases between. Here the CDR3 reads CAWSPHGDGNSPLHF. In nucleotides, the CDR3 is TGTGCCTGGAGTCCACACGGGGACGGCAATTCACCCCTCCACTTT.

The genes are TRBV10-3 and TRBJ2-3; 9 bases are a match to TRBD2. With V trimmed by 8 bases and J by 5 bases, 14 bases remained unmatched. Germline-derived CDR1 and CDR2 are ENHRY and SYGVKD. CDR3 length: 16 residues. The CDR3 sequence is CAIQMGLAGVIDTQYF. CDR3 nucleotide sequence: TGTGCCATCCAAATGGGTTTAGCGGGAGTGATAGATACGCAGTATTTT.

This clone was seen once. The V and J genes are TRBV7-2 and TRBJ1-2; D might be TRBD1 (6 bases). Germline V gene lookup returns CDR1 SGHTA and CDR2 FQGNSA. The CDR3 has 12 amino acids. The V gene lost 1 base and the J gene lost 8 bases, with 8 bases spanning the gap. CDR3 region: CASSLDREGYTF. Here the CDR3 DNA reads TGTGCCAGCAGCTTAGACAGGGAGGGCTACACCTTC.

The J gene is TRBJ1-2, the V gene TRBV29-1, with D possibly being TRBD1 (6 bases). This CDR3 is built from 12 residues. Germline CDR1 is SQVTM and CDR2 is ANQGSEA. V gave up 4 bases and J gave up 6 bases, with 12 bases separating them. CDR3 nucleotides: TGCAGCGTTGTCGAGGGGGTGGATGGCTACACCTTC. It translates to CSVVEGVDGYTF.

This chain uses TRBV28 with TRBJ1-2; maybe TRBD1 (5 bases). The V and J ends lost 10 bases and 8 bases respectively, with 17 bases between them. Per germline, CDR1 MDHEN and CDR2 SYDVKM. There are 12 residues in the CDR3. The CDR3 protein is CATTSTGGGYTF. Here the CDR3 DNA reads TGTGCCACCACTAGCACTGGGGGAGGCTACACCTTC.

The table lists this clone with a count of one. This chain uses TRBV10-2 with TRBJ2-3; TRBD2 is a possible D gene (6 bases). Trimming removed 2 bases at V and 6 bases at J, with 15 bases between. CDR3 length equals 15 residues. Per the germline V gene, CDR1 is WSHSY and CDR2 is SAAADI. CDR3 DNA sequence: TGCGCCAGCAGTGAGGACCTAGCGCTCCGGGATACGCAGTATTTT. This translates into CASSEDLALRDTQYF.

J is TRBJ1-1 and V is TRBV7-3, with 9 positions matching TRBD1. Germline trimming cut 0 bases from V and 1 base from J; bases unmatched to any gene: 12. The CDR3 runs to 19 residues. CDR1 SGHTA and CDR2 FQGTGA come from the germline V gene. The CDR3 is CASSLTVGFGDRANTEAFF. The CDR3 bases are TGTGCCAGCAGCTTAACTGTGGGGTTTGGGGACAGGGCGAACACTGAAGCTTTCTTT.

The chain couples TRBV12-5 to TRBJ2-3; 8 bases are shared with TRBD2. Germline V gene lookup returns CDR1 LGHNT and CDR2 FRNRAP. CDR3 length equals 13 residues. The V gene end was trimmed by 9 bases and the J gene end by 6 bases; junction bases not matched to a gene: 8. The CDR3 nucleotides are TGTGCTAGCGGGAGGGACTCTACTGATACGCAGTATTTT. It translates to CASGRDSTDTQYF.

V usage is TRBV9 and J usage is TRBJ2-2, with D possibly being TRBD1 (6 bases). The V end lost 4 bases, the J end lost 6 bases, and 10 bases lay between the germline ends. CDR3 length: 13 amino acids. Looked up from germline, CDR1 is SGDLS and CDR2 is YYNGEE. The CDR3 region has the DNA TGTGCCAGCAGCTTCCGACAGGCCGGGGAGCTGTTTTTT. Translating gives CASSFRQAGELFF.

This chain uses TRBV25-1 with TRBJ1-6; 9 bases are shared with TRBD1. Trimming at V came to 5 bases and at J to 8 bases, leaving 4 bases not matched to a gene. Germline loops: CDR1 MGHDK, CDR2 SYGVNS. The CDR3 spans 14 residues. CDR3 bases: TGTGCCAGCAGTCCCACAGGGGGCGATTCACCCCTCCACTTT. Its translation: CASSPTGGDSPLHF.

The chain has TRBV9 and TRBJ1-6; a weak D match, TRBD1 (5 bases). The CDR3 totals 15 residues. With 4 bases removed from V and 11 bases from J, the gap between germline ends came to 19 bases. Germline V CDR1 and CDR2: SGDLS, YYNGEE. DNA of the CDR3: TGTGCCAGCAGCTCCGATGACAGCTGGGGAACACCCCTCCACTTT. It codes for CASSSDDSWGTPLHF.

The CDR3 sequence: CASRRDSPGPINEQFF. Here the CDR3 DNA reads TGTGCCAGCAGACGTGACAGTCCAGGGCCCATCAATGAGCAGTTCTTC. This chain connects TRBV27 to TRBJ2-1; a weak D match, TRBD1 (5 bases). CDR1 and CDR2 (germline): MNHEY, SMNVEV (reference sequence). Trimming removed 6 bases from V and 6 bases from J, with 21 bases in between. The CDR3 consists of 16 residues.

The chain employs TRBV7-2 and TRBJ1-5; D is ambiguous. The CDR3 loop spans 14 amino acids. V was trimmed by 3 bases and J by 2 bases, leaving 8 bases between them. The germline CDR1 and CDR2 sequences are SGHTA and FQGNSA. The CDR3 here is CASSLTVGNQPQHF. As DNA, the CDR3 is TGTGCCAGCAGCTTGACCGTGGGCAATCAGCCCCAGCATTTT.

The chain carries TRBV6-6 and TRBJ2-3, with D unclear. The CDR3 totals 11 residues. Looked up from germline, CDR1 is MNHNY and CDR2 is SVGAGI (reference sequence). Trimming took 9 bases from V and 2 from J, leaving 6 bases between them. CDR3: CASGVTDTQYF. CDR3 nucleotide sequence: TGTGCCAGTGGGGTCACAGATACGCAGTATTTT.